The clone carrying this T cell receptor (beta chain) has a handful of counts. The data belong to a study of T cells in Graves' hyperthyroidism and ophthalmopathy. Germline V lookup: CDR1 LNHDA, CDR2 SQIVND (reference sequence). V shed 1 base and J shed 0 bases, with 6 bases lying between them. This CDR3 comprises 14 residues. RNA transcripts were the template for amplifying TCR beta CDR3 regions. HTBI primers were employed in a first-round RT-PCR of the TCR CDR3. TCRdb re-called the multiplex PCR reads with MiXCR, one entry per CDR3 protein. The sample comprises some 550,000 distinct CDR3 sequences, approximately 16% of which are singletons, and around 3.5% rests with the top ten.

The sequence was obtained from a middle-aged woman with Graves' ophthalmopathy. The sequenced sample consisted of blood. The chain has TRBV19 and TRBJ1-1; TRBD1 is a possible D gene (5 bases). CDR3 DNA: TGTGCCAGTAGTATAGGCAGGGTGAACACTGAAGCTTTCTTT. Encoded protein: CASSIGRVNTEAFF. Combining the CDR3 with reference TRBV19 and TRBJ1-1 gives the whole variable domain DGGITQSPKYLFRKEGQNVTLSCEQNLNHDAMYWYRQDPGQGLRLIYYSQIVNDFQKGDIAEGYSVSREKKESFPLTVTSAQKNPTAFYLCASSIGRVNTEAFFGQGTRLTVV.